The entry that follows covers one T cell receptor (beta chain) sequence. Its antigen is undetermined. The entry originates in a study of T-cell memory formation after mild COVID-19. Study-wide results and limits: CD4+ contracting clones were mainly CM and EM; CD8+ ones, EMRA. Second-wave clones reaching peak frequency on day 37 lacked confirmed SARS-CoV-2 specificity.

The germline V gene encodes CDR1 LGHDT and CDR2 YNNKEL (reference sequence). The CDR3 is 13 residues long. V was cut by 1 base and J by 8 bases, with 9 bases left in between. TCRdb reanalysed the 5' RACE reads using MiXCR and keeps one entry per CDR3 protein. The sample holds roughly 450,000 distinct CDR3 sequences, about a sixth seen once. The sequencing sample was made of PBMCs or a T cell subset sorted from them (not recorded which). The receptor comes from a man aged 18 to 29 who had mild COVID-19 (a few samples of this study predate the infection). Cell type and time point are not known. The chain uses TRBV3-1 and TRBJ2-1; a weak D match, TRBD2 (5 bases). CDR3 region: CASSQVEEDEQFF. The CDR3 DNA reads TGTGCCAGCAGCCAAGTCGAGGAGGATGAGCAGTTCTTC.